Listed below are T cell receptor beta chains from one sample, sequenced in a study of regulatory and conventional T cells in RAG deficiency. Using immunoSEQ multiplex PCR, the repertoire was profiled, and TCRdb retains in-frame clones only, with some absent. The data show 6,000 to 8,500 clones, with approximately 78% seen just once and about 13% held by the top ten. The data were also submitted as part of a second study, on regulatory T cells.

The specimen sequenced was CD8+ T cells sorted from blood. These receptors originate from a human donor in good health. CDR3s include the opening cysteine and the closing phenylalanine or tryptophan. D genes are given only for firm matches.

D: .
J: TRBJ2-3
V: TRBV6-6
CDR3: CASRMGLGHRTQYF

D: .
J: TRBJ2-7
V: TRBV2
CDR3: CASTRVVDTTYEQYF

D: .
J: TRBJ1-2
V: TRBV6-5
CDR3: CASSYSGGVDGYTF

D: .
J: TRBJ2-2
V: TRBV5-1
CDR3: CASSLAGAAALNTGELFF

D: .
J: TRBJ1-1
V: TRBV6-5
CDR3: CASSYSHRPNTEAFF

D: .
J: TRBJ2-7
V: TRBV5-1
CDR3: CASKPPGLNYEQYF

D: .
J: TRBJ1-6
V: TRBV21-1
CDR3: CASRAVDNSPLHF

D: .
J: TRBJ1-1
V: TRBV27
CDR3: CASSFGGWGTEAFF

D: .
J: TRBJ1-1
V: TRBV10-3
CDR3: CAIRMPQGTENTEAFF

D: .
J: TRBJ2-7
V: TRBV28
CDR3: CAISDGGEQYF

D: .
J: TRBJ1-4
V: TRBV7-9
CDR3: CASSFRTDINEKLFF

D: .
J: TRBJ1-2
V: TRBV5-5
CDR3: CASSLTGYGYTF

D: .
J: TRBJ1-1
V: TRBV4-1
CDR3: CASSRSPPEQGAFF

D: .
J: TRBJ2-5
V: TRBV28
CDR3: CASSPFRSPGTQYF

D: TRBD2
J: TRBJ2-3
V: TRBV7-9
CDR3: CASSPLGGLAGESTDTQYF

D: TRBD2
J: TRBJ2-3
V: TRBV28
CDR3: CASSFLAGATDTQYF